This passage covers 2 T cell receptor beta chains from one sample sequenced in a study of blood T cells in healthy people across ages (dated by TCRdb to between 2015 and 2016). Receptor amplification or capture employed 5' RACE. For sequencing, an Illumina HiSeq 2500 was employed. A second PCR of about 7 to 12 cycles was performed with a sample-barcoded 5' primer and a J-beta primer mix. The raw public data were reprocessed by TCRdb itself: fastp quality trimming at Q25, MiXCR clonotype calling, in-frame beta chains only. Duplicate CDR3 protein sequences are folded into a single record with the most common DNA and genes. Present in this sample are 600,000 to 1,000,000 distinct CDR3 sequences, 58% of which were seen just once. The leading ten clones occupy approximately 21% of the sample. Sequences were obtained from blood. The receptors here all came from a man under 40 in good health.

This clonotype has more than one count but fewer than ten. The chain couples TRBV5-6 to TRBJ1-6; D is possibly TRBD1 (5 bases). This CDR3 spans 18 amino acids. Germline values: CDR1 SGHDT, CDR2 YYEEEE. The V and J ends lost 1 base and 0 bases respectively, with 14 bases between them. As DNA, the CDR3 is TGTGCCAGCAGCTTGCGAAGGGGTTCTAGCTCCTATAATTCACCCCTCCACTTT. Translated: CASSLRRGSSSYNSPLHF. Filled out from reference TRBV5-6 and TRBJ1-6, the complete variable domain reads DAGVTQSPTHLIKTRGQQVTLRCSPKSGHDTVSWYQQALGQGPQFIFQYYEEEERQRGNFPDRFSGHQFPNYSSELNVNALLLGDSALYLCASSLRRGSSSYNSPLHFGNGTRLTVT.

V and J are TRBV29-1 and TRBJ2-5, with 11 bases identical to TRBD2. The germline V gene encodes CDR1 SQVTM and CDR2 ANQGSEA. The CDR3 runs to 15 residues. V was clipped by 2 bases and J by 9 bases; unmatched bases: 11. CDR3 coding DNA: TGCAGCGTTGAAACTAGCGGGGGCTCTCGGGGGGCCCAGTACTTC. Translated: CSVETSGGSRGAQYF.